Below are 25 T cell receptor beta chains sequenced from a single sample in a study of blood T cell repertoires in COVID-19. Data came from immunoSEQ multiplex PCR; TCRdb stores just in-frame clones and leaves some out. The sample holds 400,000 to 450,000 clones, 70% to 90% seen once. The material sequenced was peripheral blood. Every receptor here comes from a woman in her twenties or thirties with active or convalescent COVID-19.

The chain is built from TRBV19 and TRBJ1-1, with TRBD1 as a possible D gene (5 bases). Germline CDR1 LNHDA, CDR2 SQIVND (reference sequence). The CDR3 loop spans 16 amino acids. V shed 9 bases and J shed 5 bases, with 25 bases lying between them. CDR3 nucleotides: TGTGCCAGCAAAATCGGAGGGCTGCCCGGGGGGACTGAAGCTTTCTTT. This translates into CASKIGGLPGGTEAFF.

This chain uses TRBV27 with TRBJ2-5, with 7 positions matching TRBD2. CDR1 MNHEY and CDR2 SMNVEV come from the germline V gene (reference sequence). This CDR3 is built from 13 residues. V dropped 5 bases and J dropped 4; count of bases not matched to a gene: 4. CDR3 in amino acids: CASSRTRGETQYF. In DNA, the CDR3 is TGTGCCAGCAGTAGGACTAGAGGAGAGACCCAGTACTTC.

The chain employs TRBV5-4 and TRBJ1-2; D uncertain. Germline assignment: CDR1 SGHNT and CDR2 YYREEE (reference sequence). The CDR3 consists of 14 residues. V lost 5 bases, J lost 1 base, and 12 bases lay in between. The CDR3 loop reads CASSAAGNNYGYTF. For the CDR3, the DNA is TGTGCCAGCAGTGCGGCGGGGAATAACTATGGCTACACCTTC.

This rearrangement joins TRBV5-1 to TRBJ2-3, with a weak D call TRBD1 (6 bases). Per the germline V gene, CDR1 is SGHRS and CDR2 is YFSETQ. The CDR3 length is 15 residues. The V end was cut by 1 base, the J end by 4 bases, with 13 bases between. The CDR3: CASSLSVTGPDTQYF. The CDR3 coding sequence is TGCGCCAGCAGCTTGAGCGTGACAGGACCAGATACGCAGTATTTT.

The chain uses TRBV2 and TRBJ1-1, with TRBD1 matching 10 bases. From germline, CDR1 is SNHLY and CDR2 FYNNEI. The CDR3 has 15 amino acids. V was clipped by 7 bases and J by 1 base; unmatched bases: 6. The CDR3: CASKETGGGNTEAFF. CDR3 DNA sequence: TGTGCCAGCAAAGAGACAGGGGGCGGGAACACTGAAGCTTTCTTT. Full variable domain (missing parts from reference TRBV2 and TRBJ1-1): EPEVTQTPSHQVTQMGQEVILRCVPISNHLYFYWYRQILGQKVEFLVSFYNNEISEKSEIFDDQFSVERPDGSNFTLKIRSTKLEDSAMYFCASKETGGGNTEAFFGQGTRLTVV.

The J gene is TRBJ2-3, the V gene TRBV6-4, with 8 bases identical to TRBD2. The CDR3 covers 16 residues. With V trimmed by 0 bases and J by 4 bases, 6 bases remained unmatched. From germline, CDR1 is MRHNA and CDR2 SNTAGT. The CDR3 DNA reads as TGTGCCAGCAGTGACTCGGTGGCGGGGGGTTCAGATACGCAGTATTTT. Amino acid sequence: CASSDSVAGGSDTQYF.

The V and J genes are TRBV5-1 and TRBJ2-2; 8 bases map to TRBD1. The V gene end was trimmed by 3 bases and the J gene end by 4 bases; junction bases not matched to a gene: 8. Germline values: CDR1 SGHRS, CDR2 YFSETQ. The CDR3 has 16 residues. The DNA of the CDR3 is TGCGCCAGCAGCTCCACCGCAGGGGGCCTCACCGGGGAGCTGTTTTTT. Protein product: CASSSTAGGLTGELFF.

This chain uses TRBV11-2 with TRBJ1-1; 8 nucleotides agree with TRBD1. This CDR3 is built from 15 residues. CDR1 and CDR2 (germline): SGHAT, FQNNGV. After removal of 5 bases from V and 0 bases from J, the junction contained 5 bases not matched to a gene. The CDR3 bases are TGTGCCAGCAGCCCGACGGGACAGGTGAACACTGAAGCTTTCTTT. It specifies CASSPTGQVNTEAFF.

The chain uses TRBV11-2 and TRBJ1-2, with D maybe TRBD1 (6 bases). CDR3 size: 16 residues. Germline V lookup: CDR1 SGHAT, CDR2 FQNNGV. V lost 1 base and J 5 bases, leaving 17 bases between the germline ends. The CDR3 here is CASSLGGTGGAYGYTF. CDR3 DNA: TGTGCCAGCAGCTTAGGAGGAACGGGGGGCGCATATGGCTACACCTTC.

V gene TRBV10-3 combines with J gene TRBJ1-6; no definite D call. The germline V gene has CDR1 ENHRY and CDR2 SYGVKD. This CDR3 is 13 amino acids long. With 0 bases removed from V and 14 bases from J, the gap between germline ends came to 11 bases. CDR3 in DNA: TGTGCCATCAGTGAGTCGGCTGGTGGTACCCTCCACTTT. It is translated as CAISESAGGTLHF.

The rearrangement uses TRBV11-2 and TRBJ1-1; 9 bases match TRBD1. Germline values: CDR1 SGHAT, CDR2 FQNNGV. J was trimmed by 0 bases and V by 0 bases; bases with no gene match: 14. CDR3 length: 20 residues. The DNA of the CDR3 is TGTGCCAGCAGCTTAGATCGGAGAGACTACAGGGGGCGGGTGAACACTGAAGCTTTCTTT. It is translated as CASSLDRRDYRGRVNTEAFF.

The rearrangement uses TRBV19 and TRBJ2-1; the match to TRBD1 covers 10 bases. The CDR3 is 14 amino acids. The V gene end was trimmed by 4 bases and the J gene end by 6 bases; junction bases not matched to a gene: 3. CDR1 is LNHDA and CDR2 is SQIVND in the germline V gene (reference sequence). CDR3 DNA sequence: TGTGCCAGTAGTAGACAGGGGGCGGTCAATGAGCAGTTCTTC. Protein: CASSRQGAVNEQFF.

This clone appeared a single time. CDR3 sequence (DNA): TGTGCCAGCAGGGGGACAGGGTCCGCTGAAGCTTTCTTT. Its protein is CASRGTGSAEAFF. The rearrangement joins TRBV2 to TRBJ1-1; 9 bases fit TRBD1. V lost 6 bases, J lost 6 bases, and 5 bases stayed unmatched. The CDR3 has 13 amino acids. CDR1 is SNHLY, CDR2 FYNNEI, per germline.

The chain employs TRBV6-2 or TRBV6-3 and TRBJ2-6; D remains ambiguous. V was pared by 4 bases and J by 0 bases, with 4 bases between. This CDR3 comprises 14 residues. The germline V gene encodes CDR1 MNHEY and CDR2 SVGEGT. CDR3 sequence (DNA): TGTGCCAGCAGTTCCTACTCTGGGGCCAACGTCCTGACTTTC. This sequence encodes CASSSYSGANVLTF.

This clone was detected only a few times. The genes are TRBV29-1 and TRBJ1-2, with D possibly matching TRBD1 (6 bases). Germline CDR1 and CDR2: SQVTM and ANQGSEA. The CDR3 is made up of 12 amino acids. Between the trimmed V and J ends, which lost 4 bases and 8 bases, there was a span of 14 bases. The CDR3 DNA follows: TGCAGCGTTGCCCGACAGGATGCGGGCTACACCTTC. It translates to CSVARQDAGYTF.

The table lists this clone with a few counts. V and J are TRBV10-2 and TRBJ2-5, with 11 nucleotides matching TRBD2. Trimming took 10 bases from V and 9 from J; bases not matched to a gene: 7. The germline V gene has CDR1 WSHSY and CDR2 SAAADI. The CDR3 extends over 12 amino acids. The CDR3 DNA follows: TGCGCCACTACTTTAGCGGGAGGGGCCCAGTACTTC. This encodes CATTLAGGAQYF.

The sample holds one count of this clone. The rearrangement uses TRBV4-1 and TRBJ2-2, with D perhaps matching TRBD1 (6 bases). Looked up from germline, CDR1 is MGHRA and CDR2 is YSYEKL. V was clipped by 5 bases and J by 6 bases, with 16 bases between them. This CDR3 has 15 amino acids. CDR3 DNA: TGCGCCAGCAGCTCGGGACATTTAGTCGCCGGGGAGCTGTTTTTT. This encodes CASSSGHLVAGELFF.

The chain carries TRBV5-5 and TRBJ1-5; D possibly corresponds to TRBD1 (5 bases). Trimming pared 4 bases from V and 7 bases from J, leaving 12 bases between. Germline V gives CDR1 SGHKS, CDR2 YYEKEE (reference sequence). The CDR3 loop spans 13 amino acids. The CDR3 DNA sequence: TGTGCCAGCAGCACGACAGATGTCCAGCCCCAGCATTTT. Protein sequence: CASSTTDVQPQHF.

This chain links TRBV6-4 with TRBJ2-3; 9 bases are a match to TRBD2. Germline lookup yields CDR1 MRHNA and CDR2 SNTAGT. The CDR3 has 15 amino acids. The junction had 3 bases not matched to a gene; V was cut back by 0 bases and J by 5 bases. The CDR3: CASSDSTSGGDTQYF. CDR3 nucleotide sequence: TGTGCCAGCAGTGACTCGACTAGCGGTGGAGATACGCAGTATTTT.

About this clone: This sample includes further DNA sequences coding for the same CDR3. The CDR3 coding sequence is TGCGCCAGCAGCCAAGATCCCGGGGGGTACAATGAGCAGTTCTTC. It specifies CASSQDPGGYNEQFF. The chain joins TRBV4-1 to TRBJ2-1, with TRBD2 identical over 7 bases. V gave up 0 bases and J gave up 4 bases; unmatched junction bases: 3. This CDR3 has 15 amino acids. Germline V gene sequence: CDR1 MGHRA, CDR2 YSYEKL.

The gene calls are TRBV5-1 and TRBJ2-6; D may be TRBD2 (5 bases). The V end was cut by 0 bases, the J end by 4 bases, with 11 bases between. This CDR3 comprises 16 residues. Germline CDR1 is SGHRS and CDR2 is YFSETQ. The CDR3 DNA sequence: TGCGCCAGCAGCTTGGTAACGGGAACGGGGGCCAACGTCCTGACTTTC. This sequence encodes CASSLVTGTGANVLTF.

The J gene is TRBJ1-6, the V gene TRBV27; 12 bases fit TRBD1. The CDR3 consists of 16 residues. Germline V CDR1 and CDR2: MNHEY, SMNVEV (reference sequence). V lost 6 bases and J lost 8; bases outside the gene matches: 8. CDR3 in amino acids: CASSRGTGGWDSPLHF. The CDR3 DNA reads as TGTGCCAGCAGCCGCGGGACAGGGGGCTGGGATTCACCCCTCCACTTT.

The sample holds one count of this clone. This chain connects TRBV10-2 to TRBJ2-1; 9 positions match TRBD2. Trimming took 0 bases from V and 9 from J; bases not matched to a gene: 6. Germline CDR1 WSHSY, CDR2 SAAADI. CDR3 size: 15 residues. This CDR3 reads CASSESMGLAIEQFF. The CDR3 DNA follows: TGCGCCAGCAGTGAGTCGATGGGACTAGCAATTGAGCAGTTCTTC.

This clone occurred many times. The rearrangement links TRBV27 to TRBJ2-1; TRBD2 might be the D (5 bases). The CDR3 has 15 residues. V was trimmed by 6 bases and J by 3 bases, leaving 15 bases between them. Germline assignment: CDR1 MNHEY and CDR2 SMNVEV (reference sequence). The CDR3: CASRGREAFYNEQFF. CDR3 sequence (DNA): TGTGCCAGCAGGGGTCGGGAAGCCTTCTACAATGAGCAGTTCTTC.

V is TRBV7-2 and J is TRBJ1-5, with 7 bases lining up with TRBD1. The CDR3 extends over 14 amino acids. Germline V gene data show CDR1 as SGHTA and CDR2 as FQGNSA. V dropped 4 bases and J dropped 4; count of bases not matched to a gene: 4. The DNA of the CDR3 is TGTGCCAGCAGCTCCGGGACAGTTAATCAGCCCCAGCATTTT. Translated: CASSSGTVNQPQHF.